The rows below give T cell receptor beta chains drawn from one sample of a study of relationships among human T cell subsets. Each CDR3 protein gets one entry after TCRdb re-called the multiplex PCR reads with MiXCR. This sample has about 2,800 distinct CDR3 sequences, with 82% found just once. The source material was total T cells sorted from blood. Every receptor here comes from a man in his forties or fifties in good health. Both conserved end residues are part of each CDR3. Fields, in order: V gene, D gene, clone size, J gene, CDR3 protein, CDR3 DNA. D genes are given only for firm matches. Clone size appears in some rows only: once, few, many, or a class for an expanded clone.

TRBV12-3/TRBV12-4	.	.	TRBJ1-5	CASQQYSNQPQHF	TGTGCCAGCCAGCAATATAGCAATCAGCCCCAGCATTTT
TRBV29-1	TRBD1	few	TRBJ1-1	CSVERGQGNTEAFF	TGCAGCGTTGAAAGGGGACAGGGGAACACTGAAGCTTTCTTT
TRBV5-8	TRBD1	.	TRBJ2-7	CASTHSSGQGYEQYF	TGTGCCAGCACCCACTCCTCGGGACAGGGTTACGAGCAGTACTTC
TRBV30	.	.	TRBJ2-3	CAWSAGRDTQYF	TGTGCCTGGAGTGCAGGGAGGGATACGCAGTATTTT
TRBV6-2/TRBV6-3	.	few	TRBJ2-7	CASSPGRSKHYEQYF	TGTGCCAGCAGCCCGGGACGGTCAAAGCACTACGAGCAGTACTTC
TRBV11-2	TRBD2	.	TRBJ2-7	CASSLELSTGTSIFEQYF	TGTGCCAGCAGCTTAGAGTTGTCCACCGGGACTAGTATTTTCGAGCAGTACTTC
TRBV12-3/TRBV12-4	.	.	TRBJ2-7	CASSPRGLTYEQYF	TGTGCCAGCAGTCCCCGAGGACTGACCTACGAGCAGTACTTC
TRBV6-1	TRBD1	once	TRBJ1-5	CASSGTGLNQPQHF	TGTGCCAGCAGCGGGACAGGGCTCAATCAGCCCCAGCATTTT
TRBV12-3/TRBV12-4	.	.	TRBJ2-5	CASKAPLEETQYF	TGTGCCAGCAAGGCCCCGTTGGAAGAGACCCAGTACTTC
TRBV30	TRBD2	.	TRBJ2-3	CAWTLAGVAQYF	TGTGCCTGGACCTTAGCGGGAGTGGCGCAGTATTTT
TRBV28	TRBD2	.	TRBJ2-4	CASSLFSAGANNIQYF	TGTGCCAGCAGTTTGTTTTCGGCGGGAGCAAATAACATTCAGTACTTC
TRBV4-1	TRBD1	.	TRBJ2-1	CASSLWTGYNEQFF	TGCGCCAGCAGCCTATGGACAGGCTACAATGAGCAGTTCTTC
TRBV28	TRBD1	few	TRBJ2-3	CASTQTGANTDTQYF	TGTGCCAGCACCCAGACAGGGGCTAACACAGATACGCAGTATTTT
TRBV25-1	.	.	TRBJ2-1	CASTLGDGVHEQFF	TGTGCCAGCACCCTCGGGGACGGAGTTCATGAGCAGTTCTTC
TRBV20-1	.	.	TRBJ1-1	CSAQRWKGTEAFF	TGCAGTGCTCAGAGATGGAAGGGCACTGAAGCTTTCTTT
TRBV29-1	.	.	TRBJ2-5	CSVEQETQYF	TGCAGCGTTGAACAAGAGACCCAGTACTTC
TRBV11-2	TRBD2	once	TRBJ2-3	CATSAGATTDTQYF	TGTGCCACCTCAGCGGGGGCTACCACAGATACGCAGTATTTT
TRBV11-2	.	.	TRBJ1-2	CASSPIRVRYGYTF	TGTGCCAGCAGCCCGATAAGAGTTCGCTATGGCTACACCTTC